This T cell receptor (beta chain) emerged from a study of OX40 agonist ivuxolimab in advanced cancers. Study-level information: Hepatocellular carcinoma, melanoma, renal cell or head and neck cancer affected the dose-escalation patients. Findings and caveats of the study: Expanded clones were, on average, more numerous among CD8+ T cells than CD4+. The expanded peripheral T cells' antigen specificity was not determined.

Peripheral blood came from all dose cohorts at three timepoints. Assay: immunoSEQ multiplex PCR; the TCRdb copy retains only in-frame clones and omits some. This table holds about 34,000 clones, 80% to 85% found once. Notes on this clone: The antigen is not known.

Germline lookup yields CDR1 SGHRS and CDR2 YFSETQ. V gave up 1 base and J gave up 2 bases, with 9 bases separating them. The CDR3 sequence is 14 residues long. The TCR comes from an adult with an advanced solid tumor such as melanoma, head and neck, liver or kidney cancer. Sequenced material: CD4+ or CD8+ T cells sorted from blood, taken in a trial of the OX40 agonist ivuxolimab. V usage is TRBV5-1 and J usage is TRBJ2-5; D is perhaps TRBD2 (5 bases). The CDR3 DNA sequence: TGCGCCAGCAGCTTGACCGGGATACAAGAGACCCAGTACTTC. It specifies CASSLTGIQETQYF. Full variable domain (missing parts from reference TRBV5-1 and TRBJ2-5): KAGVTQTPRYLIKTRGQQVTLSCSPISGHRSVSWYQQTPGQGLQFLFEYFSETQRNKGNFPGRFSGRQFSNSRSEMNVSTLELGDSALYLCASSLTGIQETQYFGPGTRLLVL.